The source of this T cell receptor (beta chain) is a study of shared clonotypes between healthy human individuals. Across the study: The donors, two women and a few men, were aged 18 to 49. Three plates were used per donor for CD4 naive, three for CD4 memory, two for CD8 naive and one for CD8 memory.

Germline V gives CDR1 MNHEY, CDR2 SMNVEV (reference sequence). CDR3 length: 18 residues. V shed 6 bases and J 3 bases; nucleotides not matched to a gene: 15. TCRdb keeps only in-frame clones here, not all; method: immunoSEQ multiplex PCR. This sample carries about 120,000 clones, approximately 70% of them seen once, and the ten largest clones take roughly 24%. This clone has a handful of counts. Its cognate antigen is unknown. Study-wide results and caveats: The authors expected sequencing depth to affect clonotype sharing among donors.

The receptor's source is a woman aged 25 to 39 in good health. Sequencing was done on a sample of memory CD8+ T cells sorted from blood. The subset is: CD45RO+ cells pooled with CCR7-negative TemRA cells. This chain uses TRBV27 with TRBJ2-1; 9 nucleotides match TRBD2. The CDR3 sequence is CASSHRLESGRNYNEQFF. CDR3 nucleotide sequence: TGTGCCAGCAGCCACCGACTAGAAAGCGGGAGGAACTACAATGAGCAGTTCTTC.